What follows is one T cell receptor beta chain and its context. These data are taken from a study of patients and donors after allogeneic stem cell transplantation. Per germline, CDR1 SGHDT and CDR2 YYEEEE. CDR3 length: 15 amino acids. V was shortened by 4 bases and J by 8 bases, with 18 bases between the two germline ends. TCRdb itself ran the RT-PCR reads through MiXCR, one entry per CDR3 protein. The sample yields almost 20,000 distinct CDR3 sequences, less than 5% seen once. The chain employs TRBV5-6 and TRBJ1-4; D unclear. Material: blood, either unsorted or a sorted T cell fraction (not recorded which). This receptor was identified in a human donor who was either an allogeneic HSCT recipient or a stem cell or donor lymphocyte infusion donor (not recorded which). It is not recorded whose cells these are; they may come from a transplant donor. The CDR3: CASSGKQNFGEKLFF. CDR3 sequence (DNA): TGTGCCAGCAGCGGGAAACAGAATTTTGGCGAAAAACTGTTTTTT.